Listed here are 18 T cell receptor beta chains from one sample, sequenced in a study of shared clonotypes between healthy human individuals. Sequenced by immunoSEQ multiplex PCR; TCRdb stores in-frame clones only, minus some. This table holds around 1.6 million clones, nearly 99% found once. Sequencing was carried out using naive CD4+ T cells sorted from blood. Subset indicated: CD45RA+ positively selected. Receptor source: a young man in good health.

This sequence joins TRBV29-1 and TRBJ2-5, with 8 bases identical to TRBD1. The CDR3 length is 12 residues. The V and J ends lost 4 bases and 4 bases, in that order; junction bases with no gene match: 2. From germline, CDR1 is SQVTM and CDR2 ANQGSEA. The CDR3 loop reads CSVARGLETQYF. The DNA for the CDR3 is TGCAGCGTTGCCAGGGGGCTAGAGACCCAGTACTTC.

V gene TRBV7-9 combines with J gene TRBJ1-2, with TRBD1 matching 8 bases. The CDR3 consists of 16 residues. CDR1 is SEHNR and CDR2 is FQNEAQ in the germline V gene (reference sequence). Trimming removed 1 base from V and 8 bases from J; junction bases left unmatched: 12. The CDR3 region is CASSLGGTGGRYGYTF. The CDR3 DNA reads TGTGCCAGCAGCTTAGGTGGGACAGGAGGGCGGTACGGCTACACCTTC.

The chain combines TRBV21-1 with TRBJ2-3. TRBV21-1 has pseudogene status. There are 14 residues in the CDR3. This CDR3 reads CASSMTQHTDTQYF. In DNA, the CDR3 is TGTGCCAGCAGCATGACGCAGCACACAGATACGCAGTATTTT.

In the case of this clone: The identical CDR3 is also encoded by other nucleotide sequences in the sample. This chain links TRBV5-4 with TRBJ2-3; D is undetermined. V lost 2 bases and J lost 2, with 3 bases in between. In germline, CDR1 is SGHNT, CDR2 YYREEE (reference sequence). The CDR3 runs 12 residues. The CDR3 DNA sequence: TGTGCCAGCAGCTTTTCCACAGATACGCAGTATTTT. This codes for CASSFSTDTQYF.

V is TRBV25-1 and J is TRBJ2-7; 7 bases align to TRBD2. The germline gives CDR1 MGHDK, CDR2 SYGVNS. Trimming cost V 6 bases and J 6 bases; bases outside gene matches: 8. The CDR3 covers 13 residues. As DNA, the CDR3 is TGTGCCAGCAGCGGCGGACTAGTCGGCGAGCAGTACTTC. This codes for CASSGGLVGEQYF.

The chain links TRBV19 to TRBJ1-2, with 8 nucleotides matching TRBD1. J lost 3 bases, V lost 3 bases, and 3 bases had no gene match. Germline V gives CDR1 LNHDA, CDR2 SQIVND (reference sequence). This CDR3 has 14 residues. CDR3 protein: CASSMDREDYGYTF. The CDR3 DNA reads as TGTGCCAGTAGTATGGACAGGGAAGACTATGGCTACACCTTC.

CDR3 amino acids: CAISPGETTDTQYF. CDR3 DNA: TGTGCCATCAGCCCGGGTGAAACCACAGATACGCAGTATTTT. The chain uses TRBV10-3 and TRBJ2-3; D unclear. Trimming removed 6 bases from V and 2 bases from J, with 12 bases in between. The germline gives CDR1 ENHRY, CDR2 SYGVKD. The CDR3 loop spans 14 amino acids.

This chain joins TRBV2 and TRBJ1-1, with 8 positions matching TRBD1. V was pared by 8 bases and J by 4 bases, with 6 bases of the junction left unmatched. The V gene's germline CDR1 is SNHLY and CDR2 FYNNEI. This CDR3 spans 13 amino acids. The CDR3 is CASQQGESTEAFF. CDR3 bases: TGTGCCAGCCAACAGGGGGAGAGCACTGAAGCTTTCTTT.

About this clone itself: A junction end diverges from the germline sequence, so it may reflect a read error. The chain recombines TRBV2 with TRBJ2-7, with 13 positions matching TRBD2. The CDR3 is 12 residues long. Germline CDR1 is SNHLY and CDR2 is FYNNEI. CDR3 bases: TGTGCCAGCAGCATACTAGCGGGAGGGCCTCTTTTC. Amino acid sequence: CASSILAGGPLF.

V is TRBV9 and J is TRBJ2-1; D is uncertain. This CDR3 has 12 amino acids. The V end lost 4 bases, the J end lost 4 bases, and 6 bases lay between the germline ends. Germline V gene lookup returns CDR1 SGDLS and CDR2 YYNGEE. Here the CDR3 reads CASSSTYNEQFF. The CDR3 coding sequence is TGTGCCAGCAGCTCTACGTACAATGAGCAGTTCTTC. Supplemented by reference TRBV9 and TRBJ2-1, the full variable domain reads DSGVTQTPKHLITATGQRVTLRCSPRSGDLSVYWYQQSLDQGLQFLIQYYNGEERAKGNILERFSAQQFPDLHSELNLSSLELGDSALYFCASSSTYNEQFFGPGTRLTVL.

The chain has TRBV13 and TRBJ2-5; 8 nucleotides line up with TRBD2. Germline V gene sequence: CDR1 PRHDT, CDR2 FYEKMQ (reference sequence). Trimming removed 3 bases from V and 11 bases from J; junction bases left unmatched: 5. The CDR3 totals 12 residues. The CDR3 reads CASSFRSGTQYF. In DNA form, the CDR3 reads TGTGCCAGCAGCTTCCGTAGCGGGACTCAGTACTTC.

V is TRBV7-8 and J is TRBJ2-5; 16 bases line up with TRBD2. The germline CDR1 and CDR2 sequences are SGHVS and FQNEAQ. The CDR3 runs 19 residues. V was clipped by 3 bases and J by 4 bases; unmatched bases: 11. The CDR3 coding sequence is TGTGCCAGCAGCTTTCCGGGACTAGCGGGAGGGTTTGGGTTAGAGACCCAGTACTTC. Translating gives CASSFPGLAGGFGLETQYF.

In the case of this clone: This same CDR3 is encoded by further DNA sequences in the sample. The chain joins TRBV5-1 to TRBJ2-3; TRBD1 aligns across 8 bases. The CDR3 is 15 residues long. Germline V gene sequence: CDR1 SGHRS, CDR2 YFSETQ. The junction had 4 bases not matched to a gene; V was cut back by 4 bases and J by 0 bases. CDR3 bases: TGCGCCAGCAGCGGACGGACAGGGAGCACAGATACGCAGTATTTT. Protein: CASSGRTGSTDTQYF.

The CDR3 here is CASSAGLATTDTQYF. The CDR3, as DNA: TGCGCCAGCAGCGCCGGACTAGCCACCACAGATACGCAGTATTTT. This chain links TRBV5-1 with TRBJ2-3; 8 nucleotides match TRBD2. The junction had 6 bases not matched to a gene; V was cut back by 4 bases and J by 2 bases. The CDR3 has 15 amino acids. Per germline, CDR1 SGHRS and CDR2 YFSETQ.

On this clone: The sample has other DNA sequences that encode this CDR3 too. The gene calls are TRBV18 and TRBJ1-2, with unresolved D. The CDR3 spans 13 residues. Trimming cost V 2 bases and J 4 bases, with 8 bases left between them. Germline CDR1 and CDR2: KGHSH and LQKENI. This chain's CDR3 is CASSPGDPYGYTF. The CDR3, as DNA: TGTGCCAGCTCACCAGGGGATCCCTATGGCTACACCTTC.

The rearrangement links TRBV10-3 to TRBJ2-1; D unresolved. V lost 2 bases, J lost 9 bases, and 8 bases lay in between. Germline V gene data show CDR1 as ENHRY and CDR2 as SYGVKD. CDR3 length equals 12 residues. The CDR3 region is CAISEGRGEQFF. CDR3 coding DNA: TGTGCCATCAGTGAGGGGCGAGGTGAGCAGTTCTTC.

This chain links TRBV4-1 with TRBJ2-1, with D possibly TRBD2 on 6 matching bases. Germline V gene data show CDR1 as MGHRA and CDR2 as YSYEKL. CDR3 length: 15 amino acids. V was cut by 6 bases and J by 8 bases, with 20 bases left in between. The CDR3 DNA sequence: TGCGCCAGCAGACGAGGGGAGAATAGCGGCGATGAGCAGTTCTTC. The encoded protein is CASRRGENSGDEQFF.

The CDR3 loop reads CASSQEGRGKNEQFF. The CDR3 DNA follows: TGCGCCAGCAGCCAAGAAGGCAGGGGGAAGAATGAGCAGTTCTTC. The V gene is TRBV4-3, the J gene TRBJ2-1, with TRBD1 matching over 7 bases. Trimming cost V 0 bases and J 7 bases; bases outside gene matches: 6. CDR1 is LGHNA, CDR2 YSLEER, per germline. The CDR3 contains 15 residues.